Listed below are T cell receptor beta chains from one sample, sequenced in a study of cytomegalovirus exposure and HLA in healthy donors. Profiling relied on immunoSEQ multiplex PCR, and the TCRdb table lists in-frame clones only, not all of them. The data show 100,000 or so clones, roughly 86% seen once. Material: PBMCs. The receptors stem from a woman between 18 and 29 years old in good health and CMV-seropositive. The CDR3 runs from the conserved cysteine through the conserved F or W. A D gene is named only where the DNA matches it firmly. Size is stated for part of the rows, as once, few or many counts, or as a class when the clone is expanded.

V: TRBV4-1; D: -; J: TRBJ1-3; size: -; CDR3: CASSQRWGNTIYF; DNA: TGCGCCAGCAGCCAGAGGTGGGGAAACACCATATATTTT
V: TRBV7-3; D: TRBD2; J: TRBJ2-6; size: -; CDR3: CASRLQLWGTRSSGANVLTF; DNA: TGTGCCAGCAGACTTCAACTTTGGGGGACTAGGAGCTCTGGGGCCAACGTCCTGACTTTC
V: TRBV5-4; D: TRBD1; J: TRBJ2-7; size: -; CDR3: CASSSGTGGNYEQYF; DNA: TGTGCCAGCAGCTCCGGGACAGGGGGTAACTACGAGCAGTACTTC
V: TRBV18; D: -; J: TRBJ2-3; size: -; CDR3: CASSEHQRLVAQYF; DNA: TGTGCCAGCTCCGAGCATCAGAGACTAGTAGCGCAGTATTTT
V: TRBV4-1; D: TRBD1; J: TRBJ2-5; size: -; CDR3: CASRETGGLETQYF; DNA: TGCGCCAGCAGAGAAACAGGGGGCTTAGAGACCCAGTACTTC
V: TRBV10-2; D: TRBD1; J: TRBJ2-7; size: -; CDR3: CAIRTGTGDEQYF; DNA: TGCGCCATACGAACCGGGACAGGGGACGAGCAGTACTTC
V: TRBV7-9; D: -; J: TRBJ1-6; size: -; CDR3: CASSPLGQGGSPLHF; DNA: TGTGCCAGCAGCCCCTTAGGGCAGGGCGGCTCACCCCTCCACTTT
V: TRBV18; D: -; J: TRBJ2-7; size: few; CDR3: CASSPNRGEQYF; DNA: TGTGCCAGCTCACCAAATCGCGGGGAGCAGTACTTC
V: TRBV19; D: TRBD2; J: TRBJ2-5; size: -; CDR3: CASSEAGGETQYF; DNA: TGTGCCAGTAGTGAAGCGGGAGGAGAGACCCAGTACTTC
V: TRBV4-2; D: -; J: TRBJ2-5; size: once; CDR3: CASSQELKGFETQYF; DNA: TGTGCCAGCAGCCAAGAACTCAAGGGGTTCGAGACCCAGTACTTC
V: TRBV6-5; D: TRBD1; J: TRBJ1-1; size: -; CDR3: CASIPQGTNTEAFF; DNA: TGTGCCAGCATCCCACAGGGGACGAACACTGAAGCTTTCTTT
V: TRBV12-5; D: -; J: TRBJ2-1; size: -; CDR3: CASGRSSYNEQFF; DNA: TGTGCTAGTGGAAGGAGCTCCTACAATGAGCAGTTCTTC
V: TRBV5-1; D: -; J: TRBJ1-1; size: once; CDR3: CASSPINSGNTEAFF; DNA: TGCGCCAGCAGCCCTATAAATAGCGGGAACACTGAAGCTTTCTTT
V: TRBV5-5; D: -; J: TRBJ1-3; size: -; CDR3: CASSLEWFGAGNTIYF; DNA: TGTGCCAGCAGCTTGGAGTGGTTTGGAGCTGGAAACACCATATATTTT
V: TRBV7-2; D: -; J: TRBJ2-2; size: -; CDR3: CASSLFMRDTGELFF; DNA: TGTGCCAGCAGCTTATTCATGAGGGACACCGGGGAGCTGTTTTTT
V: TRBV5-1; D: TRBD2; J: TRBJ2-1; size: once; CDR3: CASRPTSGTTYNEQFF; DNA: TGCGCCAGCAGGCCTACCTCCGGGACTACTTACAATGAGCAGTTCTTC
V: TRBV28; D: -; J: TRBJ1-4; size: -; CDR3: CASSPRTEKLFF; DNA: TGTGCCAGCAGTCCTCGGACAGAAAAACTGTTTTTT